This T cell receptor (beta chain) came from a study of blood T cell repertoires in COVID-19. The length of the CDR3 is 13 residues. The V and J ends lost 2 bases and 6 bases respectively, with 7 bases between them. Produced via immunoSEQ multiplex PCR; TCRdb's table is partial and in-frame only. Here the sample spans about 430,000 clones, over 75% being singletons. About this clone itself: Within the sample, other DNA sequences also encode this same CDR3.

Sample: PBMCs or T cells enriched from blood (not recorded which). This TCR came from a woman younger than 35 who had been exposed to COVID-19. This sequence joins TRBV12-3 or TRBV12-4 and TRBJ2-2; D perhaps matches TRBD1 (5 bases). CDR3 sequence (DNA): TGTGCCAGCAGTTTAAGGGGCCCCGGGGAGCTGTTTTTT. Translating gives CASSLRGPGELFF.